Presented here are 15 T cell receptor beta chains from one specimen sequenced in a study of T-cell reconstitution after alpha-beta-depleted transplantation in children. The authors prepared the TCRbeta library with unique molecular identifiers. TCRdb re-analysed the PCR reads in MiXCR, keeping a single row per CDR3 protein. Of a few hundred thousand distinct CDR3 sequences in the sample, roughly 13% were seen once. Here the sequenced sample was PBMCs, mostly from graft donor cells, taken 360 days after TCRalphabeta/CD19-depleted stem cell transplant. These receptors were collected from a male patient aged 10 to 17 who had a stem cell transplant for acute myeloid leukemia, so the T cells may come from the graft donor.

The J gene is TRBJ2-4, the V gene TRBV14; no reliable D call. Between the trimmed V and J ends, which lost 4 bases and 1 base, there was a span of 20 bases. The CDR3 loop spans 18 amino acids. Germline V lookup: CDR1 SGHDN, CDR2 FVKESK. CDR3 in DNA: TGTGCCAGCAGCCGGAGAACAGATGAAGGCCTTGCCAAAAACATTCAGTACTTC. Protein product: CASSRRTDEGLAKNIQYF.

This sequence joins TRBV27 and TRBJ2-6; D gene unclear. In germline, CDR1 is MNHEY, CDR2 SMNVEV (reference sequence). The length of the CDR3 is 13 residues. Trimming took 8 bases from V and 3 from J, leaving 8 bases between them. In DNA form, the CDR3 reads TGTGCCAGCGGACCGATTGGGGCCAACGTCCTGACTTTC. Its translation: CASGPIGANVLTF.

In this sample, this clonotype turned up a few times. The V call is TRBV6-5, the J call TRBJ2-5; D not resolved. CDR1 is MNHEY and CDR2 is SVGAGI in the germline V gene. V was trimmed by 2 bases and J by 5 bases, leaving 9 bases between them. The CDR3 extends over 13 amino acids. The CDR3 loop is CASSYMGRETQYF. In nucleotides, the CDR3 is TGTGCCAGCAGTTACATGGGAAGGGAGACCCAGTACTTC.

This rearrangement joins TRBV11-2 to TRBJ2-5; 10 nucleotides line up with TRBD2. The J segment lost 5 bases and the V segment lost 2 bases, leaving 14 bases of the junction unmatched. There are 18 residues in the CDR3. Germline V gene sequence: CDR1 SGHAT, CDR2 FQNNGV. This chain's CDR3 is CASSLSIIASGRLETQYF. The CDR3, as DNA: TGTGCCAGCAGCTTAAGTATTATCGCTAGCGGGAGATTGGAGACCCAGTACTTC.

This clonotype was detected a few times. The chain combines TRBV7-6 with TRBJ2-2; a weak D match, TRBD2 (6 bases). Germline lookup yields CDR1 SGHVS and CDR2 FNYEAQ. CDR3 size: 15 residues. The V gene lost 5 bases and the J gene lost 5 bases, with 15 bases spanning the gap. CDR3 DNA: TGTGCCAGCAGCCGACCGGGACTTAAAACCGGGGAGCTGTTTTTT. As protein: CASSRPGLKTGELFF. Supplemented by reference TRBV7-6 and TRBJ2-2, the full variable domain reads GAGVSQSPRYKVTKRGQDVALRCDPISGHVSLYWYRQALGQGPEFLTYFNYEAQQDKSGLPNDRFSAERPEGSISTLTIQRTEQRDSAMYRCASSRPGLKTGELFFGEGSRLTVL.

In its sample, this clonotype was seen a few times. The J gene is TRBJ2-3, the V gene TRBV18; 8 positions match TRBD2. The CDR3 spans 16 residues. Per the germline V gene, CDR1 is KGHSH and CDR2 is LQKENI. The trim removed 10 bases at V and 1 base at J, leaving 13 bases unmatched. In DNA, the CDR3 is TGTGCCACCAACGCCCGACTAGCGTCCGGCACAGATACGCAGTATTTT. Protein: CATNARLASGTDTQYF.

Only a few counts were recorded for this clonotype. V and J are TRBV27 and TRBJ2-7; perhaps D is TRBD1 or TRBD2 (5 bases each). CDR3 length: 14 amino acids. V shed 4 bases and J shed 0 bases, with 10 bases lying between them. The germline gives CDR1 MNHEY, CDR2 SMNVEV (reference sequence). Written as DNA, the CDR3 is TGTGCCAGCAGTTGGGGGTCAACCTCCTACGAGCAGTACTTC. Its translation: CASSWGSTSYEQYF.

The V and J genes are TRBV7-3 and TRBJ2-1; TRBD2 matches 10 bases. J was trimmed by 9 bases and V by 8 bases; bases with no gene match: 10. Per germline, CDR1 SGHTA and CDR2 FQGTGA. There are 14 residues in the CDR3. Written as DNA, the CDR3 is TGTGCCAGCCGGCCCAGCGGGAGGGCGGGTGAGCAGTTCTTC. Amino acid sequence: CASRPSGRAGEQFF.

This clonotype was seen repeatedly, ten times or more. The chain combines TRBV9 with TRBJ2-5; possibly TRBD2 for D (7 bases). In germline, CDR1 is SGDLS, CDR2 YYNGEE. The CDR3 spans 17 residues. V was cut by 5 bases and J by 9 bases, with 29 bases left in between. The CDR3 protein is CASSRGGKTGALGAQYF. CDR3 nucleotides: TGTGCCAGCAGTAGGGGGGGAAAGACCGGGGCCCTGGGGGCCCAGTACTTC.

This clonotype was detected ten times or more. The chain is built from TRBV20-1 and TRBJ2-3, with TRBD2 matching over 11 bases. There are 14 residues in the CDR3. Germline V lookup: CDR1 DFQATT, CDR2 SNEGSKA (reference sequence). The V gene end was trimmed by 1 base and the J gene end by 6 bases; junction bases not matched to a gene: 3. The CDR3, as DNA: TGCAGTGCTAGAGTACTAGCGGGAGTTGATACGCAGTATTTT. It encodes CSARVLAGVDTQYF.

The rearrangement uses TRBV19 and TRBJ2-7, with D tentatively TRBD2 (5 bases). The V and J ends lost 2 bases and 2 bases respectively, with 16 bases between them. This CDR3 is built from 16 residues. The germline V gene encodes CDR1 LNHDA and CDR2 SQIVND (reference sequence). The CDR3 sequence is CASSIRRNTHTYEQYF. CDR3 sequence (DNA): TGTGCCAGTAGTATAAGGAGGAACACTCACACCTACGAGCAGTACTTC.

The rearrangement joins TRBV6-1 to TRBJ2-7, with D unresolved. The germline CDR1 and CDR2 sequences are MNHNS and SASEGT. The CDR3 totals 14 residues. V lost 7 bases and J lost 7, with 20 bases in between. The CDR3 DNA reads TGTGCCAGCAAAATTAGGACCCTTGTTATGGAGCAGTACTTC. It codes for CASKIRTLVMEQYF.

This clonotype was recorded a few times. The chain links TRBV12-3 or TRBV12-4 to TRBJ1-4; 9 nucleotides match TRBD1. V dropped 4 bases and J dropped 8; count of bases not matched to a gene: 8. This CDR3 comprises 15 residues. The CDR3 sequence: CASSSEQGAGEKLFF. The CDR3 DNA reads TGTGCCAGCAGTTCAGAACAGGGGGCCGGGGAAAAACTGTTTTTT.

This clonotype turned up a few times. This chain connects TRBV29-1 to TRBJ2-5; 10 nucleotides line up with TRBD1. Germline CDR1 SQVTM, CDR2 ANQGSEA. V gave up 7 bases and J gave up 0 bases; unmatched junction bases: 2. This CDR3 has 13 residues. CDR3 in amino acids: CSAGQGDQETQYF. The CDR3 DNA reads TGCAGCGCTGGACAGGGGGACCAAGAGACCCAGTACTTC.

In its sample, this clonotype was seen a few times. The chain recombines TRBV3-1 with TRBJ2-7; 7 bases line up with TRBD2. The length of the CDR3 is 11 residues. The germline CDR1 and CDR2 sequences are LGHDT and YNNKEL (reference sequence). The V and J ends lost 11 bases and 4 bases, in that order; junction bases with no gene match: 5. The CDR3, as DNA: TGTGCCCAAAAAGCGGGGTACGAGCAGTACTTC. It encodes CAQKAGYEQYF.